This T cell receptor (beta chain) comes out of a study of blood T cell repertoires in COVID-19. At the level of the study: Both acute and convalescent COVID-19 samples were obtained from the United States, Italy and Spain.

Seattle-derived patients entered the study during active infection and were followed longitudinally. The assay was immunoSEQ multiplex PCR, and TCRdb's table has in-frame clones only and misses some. Of 110,000 or so clones detected, roughly 85% appear once; the ten largest clones hold approximately 5%. The germline V gene has CDR1 GTSNPN and CDR2 SVGIG (reference sequence). The CDR3 consists of 13 residues. Trimming stripped 1 base from V and 1 base from J, with 5 bases between. Input material: peripheral blood. This chain links TRBV30 with TRBJ1-5; D uncertain. The TCR sequence derives from a woman aged 55-70 years with COVID-19, enrolled during active disease. The CDR3 is CAWSGRSNQPQHF. CDR3 in DNA: TGTGCCTGGAGTGGCAGGAGCAATCAGCCCCAGCATTTT.